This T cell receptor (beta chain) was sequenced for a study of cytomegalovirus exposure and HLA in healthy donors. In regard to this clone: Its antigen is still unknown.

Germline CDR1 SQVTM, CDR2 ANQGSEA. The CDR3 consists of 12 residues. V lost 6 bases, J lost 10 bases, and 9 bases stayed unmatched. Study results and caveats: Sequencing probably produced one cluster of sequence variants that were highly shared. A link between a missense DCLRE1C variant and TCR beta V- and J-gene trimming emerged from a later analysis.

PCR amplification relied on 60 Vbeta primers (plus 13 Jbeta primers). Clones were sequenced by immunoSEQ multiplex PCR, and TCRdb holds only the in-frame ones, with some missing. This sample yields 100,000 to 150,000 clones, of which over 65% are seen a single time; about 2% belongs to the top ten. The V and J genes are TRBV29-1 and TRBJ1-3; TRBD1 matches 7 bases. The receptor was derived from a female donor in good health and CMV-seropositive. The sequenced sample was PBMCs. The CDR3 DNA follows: TGCAGCGTCAGAGACAGGGTTGAGACCATATATTTT. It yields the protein CSVRDRVETIYF.